The TCR beta chain under discussion was sequenced for a study of a mutant IDH1 vaccine in newly diagnosed glioma (dated by TCRdb to the early 2020s). Notes on the research overall: The roughly 33 treated patients were roughly 62% male and 37.5% female, with a mean age of around 40 years. For exploratory analyses, about two dozen treated patients had longitudinal TCRB deep sequencing done wherever samples were available. Prior to enrollment, standard therapy consisting of radiotherapy alone, temozolomide alone, or radiochemotherapy with temozolomide had been administered to patients, with the combination being received by most patients. Six visits were used for peripheral blood collection: V03 (baseline), V05, V07, V10, V12 and V13.

Trimming leaves V shorter by 5 bases and J shorter by 9 bases, with the junction holding 11 bases beyond the gene matches. CDR1 MNHEY and CDR2 SMNVEV were looked up in the germline V gene (reference sequence). From its cysteine to its phenylalanine, the CDR3 spans 15 amino acids. Here the CDR3 DNA is all that survives: 45 bases in frame from base 1. Comments on this clone: No cognate antigen has been identified for it. No base-level quality is on record; no much larger clone is a single base apart.

The method was the immunoSEQ multiplex PCR assay. The hsTCRB Kit was used according to the manufacturer's protocol to amplify rearranged TCR beta chain sequences. An Illumina MiSeq was used to sequence the TCRB libraries. Per the authors' processing: Demultiplexing, trimming and gene mapping were performed with the kit vendor's proprietary platform. Not all clones reach the TCRdb copy of this immuneACCESS table, which keeps in-frame sequences only. Checked studies attribute under half of the gap to unresolved V genes and leave the rest unexplained. For V, J and clone size, that table is used; D and trimming come from the DNA. The sample table holds about 98,000 clones, of which about 87% were seen once. The ten largest clones add up to approximately 0.6% of the sample. The sample's time point label is to be understood as: baseline, week 1 (first vaccination visit). The treatment or condition label, as the study defines it: pre-vaccination baseline after standard-of-care therapy. Donors had newly diagnosed WHO grade 3 or 4 IDH1-mutant astrocytomas with loss of nuclear ATRX. The samples were drawn from NOA16, a multicentre, single-arm, open-label phase I trial in Germany that tested a mutant IDH1 peptide vaccine in humans for the first time. For immunogenicity testing, the blood drawn at visit V03 was used as the baseline sample. Genomic DNA for TCRB sequencing was extracted from EDTA blood using the DNeasy Blood and Tissue Kit.

The full study reports these points: Immune responses induced by the vaccine were seen in around 93% of patients across multiple MHC alleles. No apparent relationship was observed between pseudoprogression and alterations in the top peripheral T cell clonotypes detected by TCRB sequencing. Availability determined which PBMC samples were chosen for TCRB deep sequencing. It was noted by the authors that analyses of patient blood samples could not be reproduced owing to sample limitations.

The V and J segments used are TRBV27 and TRBJ2-1, with 9 middle bases fitting TRBD2. The specimen comprised PBMCs, sampled from a glioma patient treated with radiotherapy, temozolomide or both. The TCR originated in a woman in her 50s with glioma. DNA sequence: TGTGCCAGCAGTGCGCTAGCGGGAAACTTTATTGAGCAGTTCTTC. This codes for CASSALAGNFIEQFF.